This T cell receptor beta chain was sequenced in a study of vaccination and CD4 T cells after COVID-19. The treatment denotes: roughly 11-day PBMC culture with coronavirus spike peptide pools or control peptides (ViraFEST assay). Peptide-pool expansion of antigen-specific T cells preceded TCR sequencing in ViraFEST. In regard to this clonotype: Its specificity is unknown.

The Oncomine TCR Beta short-read assay was what sequenced the DNA obtained from cultured CD4+ T cells. TCRdb ran MiXCR on the PCR reads and lists one entry per CDR3 protein. The sample has some 13,000 distinct CDR3 sequences; more than 30% are singletons. The sequence was collected from a human donor who had recovered from COVID-19. The source material was CD4+ T cells from blood, cultured in vitro, sampled after SARS-CoV-2 vaccination.

The CDR3 sequence: CASSQDLQETQYF. The CDR3 DNA is TGTGCCAGCAGCCAAGATTTACAAGAGACCCAGTACTTC. The V gene is TRBV4-2, the J gene TRBJ2-5; no clear D. V lost 0 bases to trimming and J lost 2 bases, with 4 bases between them. The CDR3 loop spans 13 amino acids. The germline CDR1 and CDR2 sequences are LGHNA and YNFKEQ.